Listed here is a single TCR beta chain. Its antigen is not known. One junction end disagrees with the germline gene, perhaps due to a read error. This record belongs to a study of post-analysis software for immune sequencing data. The wider study: Relapsing-remitting, secondary progressive and progressive-relapsing multiple sclerosis courses were included. Study-level findings and limits: Five or six TRBV segments (TRBV5-6, TRBV5-1 and TRBV20-1 among them) occurred more frequently in patients than in controls. Significantly lower normalized Chao1 diversity was found in patients with multiple sclerosis relative to controls. Analysis by F measure revealed that same-batch samples clustered strongly together.

This CDR3 region has 13 residues. CDR1 is DFQATT, CDR2 SNEGSKA, per germline (reference sequence). Presence of unique molecular identifiers characterized the TCR beta cDNA libraries. One entry per CDR3 protein, called by TCRdb with MiXCR from the PCR reads. This table holds about 770,000 distinct CDR3 sequences, just over 45% found once. This chain connects TRBV20-1 to TRBJ2-1; D could derive from TRBD1 or TRBD2 (5 bases each). This receptor was identified in a girl aged 10 to 17 with multiple sclerosis. Sequenced input: blood. The CDR3 spells CSASGDLGNERFF. The CDR3, as DNA: TGCAGTGCTAGCGGGGACCTTGGTAATGAGCGGTTCTTC.